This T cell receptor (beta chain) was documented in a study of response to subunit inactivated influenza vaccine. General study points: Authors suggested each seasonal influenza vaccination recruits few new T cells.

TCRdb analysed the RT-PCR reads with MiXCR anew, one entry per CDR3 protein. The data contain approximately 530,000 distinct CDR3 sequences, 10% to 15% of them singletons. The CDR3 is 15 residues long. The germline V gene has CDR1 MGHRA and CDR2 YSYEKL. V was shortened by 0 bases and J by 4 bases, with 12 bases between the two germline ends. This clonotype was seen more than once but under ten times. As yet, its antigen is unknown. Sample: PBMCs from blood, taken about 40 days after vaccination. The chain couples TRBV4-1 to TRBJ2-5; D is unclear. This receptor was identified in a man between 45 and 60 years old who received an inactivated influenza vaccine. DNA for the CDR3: TGCGCCAGCAGCCAAGATGGTACGGGTAGAGAGACCCAGTACTTC. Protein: CASSQDGTGRETQYF.